The 32 T cell receptor beta chains below were found in one sample sequenced in a study of blood T cell repertoires in COVID-19. Here immunoSEQ multiplex PCR was the method, and the copy in TCRdb shows in-frame clones only, minus some. The sample yields 95,000 to 150,000 clones, roughly 88% seen once. Sequencing used peripheral blood. These receptors were obtained from a man between 40 and 49 years old with acute or convalescent COVID-19.

V usage is TRBV7-2 and J usage is TRBJ1-6, with 10 nucleotides matching TRBD1. This CDR3 comprises 16 residues. Per the germline V gene, CDR1 is SGHTA and CDR2 is FQGNSA. Trimming cost V 0 bases and J 14 bases; bases outside gene matches: 10. Here the CDR3 reads CASSLAPGTGVKSLHF. DNA of the CDR3: TGTGCCAGCAGCTTAGCTCCTGGGACAGGGGTGAAATCCCTCCACTTT.

The chain joins TRBV19 to TRBJ1-6; weak D call: TRBD1 (6 bases). The CDR3 consists of 14 residues. Germline V gene lookup returns CDR1 LNHDA and CDR2 SQIVND (reference sequence). Trimming took 6 bases from V and 8 from J, leaving 14 bases between them. The CDR3 loop is CASRTGTTDSPLHF. The CDR3 DNA is TGTGCCAGTAGGACCGGGACAACGGATTCACCCCTCCACTTT. The full variable domain, in which reference TRBV19 and TRBJ1-6 provide the parts outside the CDR3, is DGGITQSPKYLFRKEGQNVTLSCEQNLNHDAMYWYRQDPGQGLRLIYYSQIVNDFQKGDIAEGYSVSREKKESFPLTVTSAQKNPTAFYLCASRTGTTDSPLHFGNGTRLTVT.

The chain employs TRBV27 and TRBJ2-5; D gene uncertain. The V gene's germline CDR1 is MNHEY and CDR2 SMNVEV (reference sequence). V lost 6 bases and J lost 2, with 13 bases in between. The CDR3 is 14 residues long. Written as DNA, the CDR3 is TGTGCCAGCAGAGCCCTGGGCAGACAAGAGACCCAGTACTTC. Protein sequence: CASRALGRQETQYF.

This clone was seen just once. This rearrangement joins TRBV19 to TRBJ1-1, with 10 bases identical to TRBD1. CDR1 is LNHDA, CDR2 SQIVND, per germline (reference sequence). The CDR3 length is 15 residues. V lost 5 bases, J lost 6 bases, and 9 bases stayed unmatched. CDR3 nucleotide sequence: TGTGCCAGTAGTCTTCGGACAGGGGGTAGGGCTGAAGCTTTCTTT. This translates into CASSLRTGGRAEAFF.

This rearrangement joins TRBV7-8 to TRBJ2-3, with D perhaps TRBD1 (5 bases). The V end lost 0 bases, the J end lost 2 bases, and 18 bases lay between the germline ends. Germline loops: CDR1 SGHVS, CDR2 FQNEAQ. The CDR3 runs to 18 residues. Here the CDR3 DNA reads TGTGCCAGCAGCTTAGCCGCCCGATTAGGGGAAATCACAGATACGCAGTATTTT. Protein: CASSLAARLGEITDTQYF.

The chain combines TRBV27 with TRBJ2-7, with D possibly being TRBD2 (6 bases). The CDR3 covers 14 residues. Germline CDR1 MNHEY, CDR2 SMNVEV (reference sequence). V was shortened by 3 bases and J by 3 bases, with 12 bases between the two germline ends. The DNA of the CDR3 is TGTGCCAGCAGTTTTTCGGGGGACCTCTACGAGCAGTACTTC. This translates into CASSFSGDLYEQYF.

This chain joins TRBV5-8 and TRBJ1-2; weak D call: TRBD1 (6 bases). Germline-derived CDR1 and CDR2 are SGHTS and YDEGEE. Trimming removed 9 bases from V and 10 bases from J, with 22 bases in between. CDR3 length: 13 residues. The CDR3 bases are TGTGCCACAGGGGAGGGGCGCGGACTATCCTACACCTTC. Translated, it gives CATGEGRGLSYTF.

The CDR3 is CASSPGGATQYF. The CDR3 DNA sequence: TGTGCCAGCTCACCGGGGGGGGCCACGCAGTATTTT. V is TRBV18 and J is TRBJ2-3; D might be TRBD2 (7 bases). The CDR3 spans 12 residues. CDR1 is KGHSH and CDR2 is LQKENI in the germline V gene. The V end lost 3 bases, the J end lost 9 bases, and 10 bases lay between the germline ends.

In its sample, this clone was seen many times. The same CDR3 can be traced to other DNA sequences in this sample. The chain combines TRBV5-1 with TRBJ2-2, with D possibly being TRBD1 (5 bases). Germline CDR1 reads SGHRS; CDR2 reads YFSETQ. CDR3 size: 15 residues. The V gene lost 2 bases and the J gene lost 0 bases, with 8 bases spanning the gap. The CDR3 DNA sequence: TGCGCCAGCAGCTTAAAGGGGACGAACACCGGGGAGCTGTTTTTT. Amino acid sequence: CASSLKGTNTGELFF.

The chain carries TRBV6-5 and TRBJ1-3; the D is unclear. Looked up from germline, CDR1 is MNHEY and CDR2 is SVGAGI. The CDR3 has 11 amino acids. Trimming removed 7 bases from V and 10 bases from J, with 11 bases in between. DNA for the CDR3: TGTGCCAGCACCCTAGATAGGACCATATATTTT. Protein: CASTLDRTIYF.

This chain joins TRBV6-5 and TRBJ1-5, with TRBD1 as a possible D gene (5 bases). The CDR3 sequence is 14 residues long. The germline V gene encodes CDR1 MNHEY and CDR2 SVGAGI. Trimming stripped 6 bases from V and 7 bases from J, with 16 bases between. This CDR3 is CASSLPGGGQPQHF. The CDR3, as DNA: TGTGCCAGCAGCCTTCCCGGGGGAGGGCAGCCCCAGCATTTT.

The chain recombines TRBV5-1 with TRBJ2-7; 7 nucleotides agree with TRBD2. V was pared by 3 bases and J by 1 base, with 4 bases of the junction left unmatched. The CDR3 runs to 14 residues. Per germline, CDR1 SGHRS and CDR2 YFSETQ. CDR3 residues: CASSSSGLSYEQYF. The CDR3 coding sequence is TGCGCCAGCAGCTCCTCGGGACTATCCTACGAGCAGTACTTC.

This sequence joins TRBV24-1 and TRBJ1-2; the match to TRBD1 covers 7 bases. This CDR3 contains 14 residues. The J segment lost 5 bases and the V segment lost 4 bases, leaving 6 bases of the junction unmatched. Germline loops: CDR1 KGHDR, CDR2 SFDVKD. CDR3: CATSEGTENYGYTF. DNA for the CDR3: TGTGCCACCAGTGAGGGGACAGAGAATTATGGCTACACCTTC.

The chain uses TRBV29-1 and TRBJ2-1; 8 bases are shared with TRBD1. The V gene end was trimmed by 2 bases and the J gene end by 7 bases; junction bases not matched to a gene: 7. Germline lookup yields CDR1 SQVTM and CDR2 ANQGSEA. The CDR3 runs 14 residues. CDR3 region: CSVETQGAVNEQFF. CDR3 nucleotide sequence: TGCAGCGTTGAAACGCAGGGGGCGGTGAATGAGCAGTTCTTC.

J is TRBJ2-1 and V is TRBV11-2, with D unresolved. Trimming took off 1 base at V and 4 bases at J, with 8 bases between the two ends. The CDR3 length is 14 residues. CDR1 and CDR2 (germline): SGHAT, FQNNGV. CDR3 amino acids: CASSLVPIYNEQFF. The DNA for the CDR3 is TGTGCCAGCAGCTTAGTGCCTATATACAATGAGCAGTTCTTC.

In its sample, this clone was seen once. The V and J genes are TRBV6-1 and TRBJ2-7, with D perhaps TRBD2 (5 bases). The V and J ends lost 2 bases and 4 bases respectively, with 15 bases between them. The CDR3 spans 15 residues. Germline V gives CDR1 MNHNS, CDR2 SASEGT. CDR3 in DNA: TGTGCCAGCAGTGAAAGTGGAGGCGCGGGTTACGAGCAGTACTTC. It specifies CASSESGGAGYEQYF.

CDR3: CASSPQGGPYGYTF. DNA of the CDR3: TGTGCCAGCAGCCCCCAGGGAGGTCCGTATGGCTACACCTTC. J is TRBJ1-2 and V is TRBV7-3; weak D call: TRBD1 (5 bases). CDR3 size: 14 residues. Trimming pared 5 bases from V and 5 bases from J, leaving 15 bases between. Germline-derived CDR1 and CDR2 are SGHTA and FQGTGA.

V and J are TRBV25-1 and TRBJ1-6; the D gene is possibly TRBD1 (5 bases). Trimming took off 3 bases at V and 7 bases at J, with 16 bases between the two ends. CDR1 and CDR2 (germline): MGHDK, SYGVNS. CDR3 length: 16 residues. The CDR3 protein is CASSDTRGGQNSPLHF. The CDR3 DNA reads as TGTGCCAGCAGTGATACAAGGGGAGGGCAGAATTCACCCCTCCACTTT.

The chain couples TRBV6-5 to TRBJ2-7, with D perhaps TRBD2 (6 bases). The CDR3 is made up of 16 amino acids. The germline CDR1 and CDR2 sequences are MNHEY and SVGAGI. Trimming took off 2 bases at V and 2 bases at J, with 16 bases between the two ends. The CDR3 sequence is CASSYGVGGHPYEQYF. CDR3 DNA sequence: TGTGCCAGCAGTTACGGGGTGGGAGGTCACCCCTACGAGCAGTACTTC.

V usage is TRBV7-2 and J usage is TRBJ2-5, with D perhaps TRBD2 (5 bases). Trimming stripped 1 base from V and 5 bases from J, with 17 bases between. CDR3 length equals 16 residues. Looked up from germline, CDR1 is SGHTA and CDR2 is FQGNSA. The CDR3, as DNA: TGTGCCAGCAGCTTAGAAGTGTTCGGGATGGGGGAGACCCAGTACTTC. It codes for CASSLEVFGMGETQYF. The complete variable domain, with remaining parts taken from reference TRBV7-2 and TRBJ2-5, reads GAGVSQSPSNKVTEKGKDVELRCDPISGHTALYWYRQSLGQGLEFLIYFQGNSAPDKSGLPSDRFSAERTGGSVSTLTIQRTQQEDSAVYLCASSLEVFGMGETQYFGPGTRLLVL.

This chain joins TRBV10-3 and TRBJ1-2; D not resolved. Germline CDR1 and CDR2: ENHRY and SYGVKD. The CDR3 has 14 amino acids. Trimming shortened V by 6 bases and J by 2 bases, and 13 bases separated the two germline ends. The CDR3 protein is CAIRNGKGNYGYTF. The DNA for the CDR3 is TGTGCCATCAGGAACGGGAAAGGGAACTATGGCTACACCTTC.

The gene calls are TRBV6-6 and TRBJ1-5; TRBD1 agrees at 10 bases. V was pared by 7 bases and J by 3 bases, with 9 bases of the junction left unmatched. The V gene's germline CDR1 is MNHNY and CDR2 SVGAGI (reference sequence). The CDR3 length is 16 residues. CDR3: CASITGTGDFNQPQHF. DNA for the CDR3: TGTGCCAGCATTACCGGGACAGGGGACTTCAATCAGCCCCAGCATTTT.

The J gene is TRBJ2-3, the V gene TRBV5-5; 11 positions agree with TRBD2. The CDR3 runs 13 residues. Germline V gives CDR1 SGHKS, CDR2 YYEKEE (reference sequence). With V trimmed by 4 bases and J by 15 bases, 10 bases remained unmatched. This CDR3 reads CASSEGLAGGEYF. CDR3 nucleotides: TGTGCCAGCAGCGAAGGACTAGCGGGCGGGGAATATTTT.

The J gene is TRBJ2-7, the V gene TRBV6-5; 9 nucleotides match TRBD1. Germline assignment: CDR1 MNHEY and CDR2 SVGAGI. V was pared by 9 bases and J by 4 bases, with 10 bases of the junction left unmatched. The length of the CDR3 is 14 residues. CDR3 loop: CASKPGQGSYEQYF. Here the CDR3 DNA reads TGTGCCAGTAAACCGGGACAGGGATCGTACGAGCAGTACTTC.

The genes are TRBV4-1 and TRBJ1-6, with 7 bases matching TRBD1. CDR3 length: 16 residues. Germline CDR1 MGHRA, CDR2 YSYEKL. V was pared by 0 bases and J by 11 bases, with 10 bases of the junction left unmatched. The CDR3 coding sequence is TGCGCCAGCAGCCAAGAGGTGGCAGGGGGTACGACACCCCTCCACTTT. Translated, it gives CASSQEVAGGTTPLHF.

V and J are TRBV30 and TRBJ1-1; TRBD1 matches 8 bases. The CDR3 has 13 residues. After removal of 8 bases from V and 1 base from J, the junction contained 6 bases not matched to a gene. Germline values: CDR1 GTSNPN, CDR2 SVGIG (reference sequence). In nucleotides, the CDR3 is TGTGCCGTTAACAGGGGGGAGAACACTGAAGCTTTCTTT. Translation: CAVNRGENTEAFF.

V and J are TRBV12-5 and TRBJ2-5, with 7 bases that match TRBD2. The CDR3 loop spans 12 amino acids. Trimming at V came to 7 bases and at J to 7 bases, leaving 6 bases not matched to a gene. Looked up from germline, CDR1 is LGHNT and CDR2 is FRNRAP. DNA for the CDR3: TGTGCTAGTGCCTCCAGCGGGGTGACCCAGTACTTC. Translating it yields CASASSGVTQYF.

This chain connects TRBV5-8 to TRBJ1-2, with D tentatively TRBD1 (5 bases). The CDR3 extends over 12 amino acids. In germline, CDR1 is SGHTS, CDR2 YDEGEE. Deletions cut 2 bases from V and 4 bases from J, with 6 bases between. The CDR3 DNA follows: TGTGCCAGCAGCTTCCAGGGCTATGGCTACACCTTC. Translation gives CASSFQGYGYTF.

This chain uses TRBV15 with TRBJ2-2, with D perhaps matching TRBD2 (6 bases). V was trimmed by 4 bases and J by 0 bases, leaving 12 bases between them. CDR1 and CDR2 from the germline V gene are LNHNV and YYDKDF (reference sequence). The CDR3 extends over 16 amino acids. The CDR3 coding sequence is TGTGCCACCAGCAAGTCCGGGGGACCGAACACCGGGGAGCTGTTTTTT. Amino acid sequence: CATSKSGGPNTGELFF. The entire variable domain, with the rest obtained from reference TRBV15 and TRBJ2-2, is as follows: DAMVIQNPRYQVTQFGKPVTLSCSQTLNHNVMYWYQQKSSQAPKLLFHYYDKDFNNEADTPDNFQSRRPNTSFCFLDIRSPGLGDTAMYLCATSKSGGPNTGELFFGEGSRLTVL.

This chain joins TRBV7-2 and TRBJ2-1; D is perhaps TRBD2 (6 bases). Germline values: CDR1 SGHTA, CDR2 FQGNSA. The CDR3 sequence is 15 residues long. Trimming took 5 bases from V and 0 from J, leaving 11 bases between them. CDR3 sequence (DNA): TGTGCCAGCAGCCGTACGGGGGACTCCTACAATGAGCAGTTCTTC. Encoded protein: CASSRTGDSYNEQFF.

This chain links TRBV9 with TRBJ1-1; D gene unclear. Trimming stripped 6 bases from V and 2 bases from J, with 14 bases between. The CDR3 is made up of 14 amino acids. Per germline, CDR1 SGDLS and CDR2 YYNGEE. DNA for the CDR3: TGTGCCAGCACCCTACTTAGCTCTAACACTGAAGCTTTCTTT. Protein product: CASTLLSSNTEAFF.

The V gene is TRBV6-6, the J gene TRBJ2-3, with D possibly matching TRBD2 (6 bases). Germline CDR1 reads MNHNY; CDR2 reads SVGAGI (reference sequence). This CDR3 has 15 amino acids. V was shortened by 7 bases and J by 1 base, with 15 bases between the two germline ends. The CDR3 spells CASTFDRRGTDTQYF. The CDR3 nucleotides are TGTGCCAGCACTTTCGACCGGAGGGGCACAGATACGCAGTATTTT.